These 3 T cell receptor beta chains came from one sample sequenced in a study of blood T cell repertoires in COVID-19. The table came from immunoSEQ multiplex PCR; TCRdb's copy has only in-frame clones and leaves some out. The repertoire holds more than 200,000 clones, with around 90% as singletons. The material sequenced was peripheral blood. These receptors all stem from a woman aged 55 to 70 with COVID-19, enrolled during active disease.

V usage is TRBV2 and J usage is TRBJ1-2; 7 nucleotides agree with TRBD1. The V gene's germline CDR1 is SNHLY and CDR2 FYNNEI. V lost 8 bases to trimming and J lost 4 bases; unmatched junction nucleotides: 4. This CDR3 is 12 amino acids long. Here the CDR3 reads CASGDSVYGYTF. The CDR3 DNA is TGTGCCAGCGGGGACAGCGTCTATGGCTACACCTTC.

In its sample, this clone was seen many times. The rearrangement joins TRBV5-8 to TRBJ2-7; 7 positions agree with TRBD1. Unmatched junction bases numbered 5, after V lost 2 bases and J lost 3 bases. This CDR3 contains 14 residues. Germline values: CDR1 SGHTS, CDR2 YDEGEE. This CDR3 reads CASSFEQGHYEQYF. In DNA form, the CDR3 reads TGTGCCAGCAGCTTCGAACAGGGGCACTACGAGCAGTACTTC.

Regarding this clone: The sample holds other DNA sequences that translate to the same CDR3. This chain connects TRBV5-1 to TRBJ1-5; the match to TRBD1 covers 9 bases. CDR1 is SGHRS, CDR2 YFSETQ, per germline. J gave up 7 bases and V 4 bases, and 6 bases lay outside the gene matches. The CDR3 consists of 14 residues. CDR3 DNA: TGCGCCAGCAGCGTGGGACAGGGAGAACAGCCCCAGCATTTT. Translation: CASSVGQGEQPQHF.